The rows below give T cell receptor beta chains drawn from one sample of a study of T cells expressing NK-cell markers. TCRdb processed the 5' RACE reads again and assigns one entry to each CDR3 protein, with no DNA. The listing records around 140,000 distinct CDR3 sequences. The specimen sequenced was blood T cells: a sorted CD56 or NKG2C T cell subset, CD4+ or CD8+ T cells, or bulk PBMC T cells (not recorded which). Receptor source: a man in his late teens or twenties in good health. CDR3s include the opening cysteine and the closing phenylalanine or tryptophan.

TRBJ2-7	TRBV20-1	CSAVSGGLFTEQYF
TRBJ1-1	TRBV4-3	CASSQAAGANTEAFF
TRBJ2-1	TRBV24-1	CATSDPAEGEQFF
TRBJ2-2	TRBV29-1	CSVVPGSGTNTGELFF
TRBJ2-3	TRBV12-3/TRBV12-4	CASSHYSTDTQYF
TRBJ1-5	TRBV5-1	CASSPGGTERQPQHF
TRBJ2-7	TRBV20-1	CSARGGRTQYEQYF
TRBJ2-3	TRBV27	CASSLSASGNTDTQYF
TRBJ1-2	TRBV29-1	CSVAGEGRDGYTF
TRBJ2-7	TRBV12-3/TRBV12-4	CASSPLAGVPYEQYF
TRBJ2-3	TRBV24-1	CATSRGITDTQYF
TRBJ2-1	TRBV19	CASKTSGSYNEQFF
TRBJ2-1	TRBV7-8	CASSLMVGRGDEQFF
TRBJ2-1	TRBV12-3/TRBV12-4	CASTVAGHSYNEQFF
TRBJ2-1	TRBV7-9	CASNRDRGDEQFF
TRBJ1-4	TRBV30	CAWSPTGGSLANEKLFF